This is a list of T cell receptor beta chains from one sample in a study of blood T cell repertoires in COVID-19. Some clones are missing from TCRdb's copy, which holds only in-frame ones; the method was immunoSEQ multiplex PCR. The sample holds some 220,000 clones; roughly 85% are singletons and the top ten take less than 6.5%. Sequenced input: peripheral blood. Source of these receptors: a man aged 50-59 years with COVID-19, enrolled during active disease. Both conserved end residues are part of each CDR3. The order of the fields is J gene, V gene, D gene, clone size, CDR3 DNA, CDR3 protein. The D gene is left open where the match is weak. Rows give clone size only sometimes, using once, few, many, or a class for an expanded clone.

j_call: TRBJ2-7
v_call: TRBV6-1
d_call: TRBD1
clone_size: -
cdr3_nt: TGTGCCAGCAGTGAAGAGAGGGGGCAAGGCTACGAGCAGTACTTC
cdr3_aa: CASSEERGQGYEQYF

j_call: TRBJ1-3
v_call: TRBV7-2
d_call: -
clone_size: -
cdr3_nt: TGTGCCAGCAGCCCCCGGGATTCTGGAAACACCATATATTTT
cdr3_aa: CASSPRDSGNTIYF

j_call: TRBJ1-5
v_call: TRBV7-2
d_call: -
clone_size: -
cdr3_nt: TGTGCCAGCAGCTTATCCCCTACGGGCAATCAGCCCCAGCATTTT
cdr3_aa: CASSLSPTGNQPQHF

j_call: TRBJ2-7
v_call: TRBV30
d_call: -
clone_size: -
cdr3_nt: TGTGCCTGGAGTCATCAAGGAGCCTACGAGCAGTACTTC
cdr3_aa: CAWSHQGAYEQYF

j_call: TRBJ1-4
v_call: TRBV5-1
d_call: TRBD1
clone_size: -
cdr3_nt: TGCGTCAGCAGTCAAGGTTCAGGGACAGGAAAACTGTTTTTT
cdr3_aa: CVSSQGSGTGKLFF

j_call: TRBJ2-7
v_call: TRBV7-9
d_call: -
clone_size: -
cdr3_nt: TGTGCCAGCAGCTTAGAGACTTACGAGCAGTACTTC
cdr3_aa: CASSLETYEQYF

j_call: TRBJ1-5
v_call: TRBV21-1
d_call: -
clone_size: -
cdr3_nt: TGTGCCAGCAGACCTGGGACAAACCATCAGCCCCAGCATTTT
cdr3_aa: CASRPGTNHQPQHF

j_call: TRBJ2-5
v_call: TRBV27
d_call: -
clone_size: -
cdr3_nt: TGTGCCAGCCTTGATTGCCCAAGAGACGATGTGAGGGACCAGTACTTC
cdr3_aa: CASLDCPRDDVRDQYF

j_call: TRBJ1-1
v_call: TRBV9
d_call: TRBD1
clone_size: -
cdr3_nt: TGTGCCAGCAGCGTAGATGGGACAGGCCTTGAAGCTTTCTTT
cdr3_aa: CASSVDGTGLEAFF

j_call: TRBJ2-7
v_call: TRBV11-2
d_call: TRBD1
clone_size: few
cdr3_nt: TGTGCCAGCAGCTTAGAGCCGGGACAGGGAAGCGAGCAGTACTTC
cdr3_aa: CASSLEPGQGSEQYF

j_call: TRBJ2-7
v_call: TRBV7-2
d_call: TRBD1
clone_size: once
cdr3_nt: TGTGCCAGCAGCTACATCGGGACAGGCCTCTACGAGCAGTACTTC
cdr3_aa: CASSYIGTGLYEQYF

j_call: TRBJ2-1
v_call: TRBV15
d_call: TRBD2
clone_size: few
cdr3_nt: TGTGCCACCAGATCTATAGCGGGGACCTACAATGAGCAGTTCTTC
cdr3_aa: CATRSIAGTYNEQFF

j_call: TRBJ1-1
v_call: TRBV18
d_call: -
clone_size: once
cdr3_nt: TGTGCCAGCTCACCCGAAGGGGCCATGAACACTGAAGCTTTCTTT
cdr3_aa: CASSPEGAMNTEAFF

j_call: TRBJ1-1
v_call: TRBV19
d_call: -
clone_size: -
cdr3_nt: TGTGCCAGTAAAAAGCAGGACACTGAAGCTTTCTTT
cdr3_aa: CASKKQDTEAFF

j_call: TRBJ2-1
v_call: TRBV2
d_call: -
clone_size: few
cdr3_nt: TGTGCCAGCAGTCGGTGGGAGGGGGGTGACTACAATGAGCAGTTCTTC
cdr3_aa: CASSRWEGGDYNEQFF

j_call: TRBJ2-7
v_call: TRBV19
d_call: TRBD2
clone_size: -
cdr3_nt: TGTGCCAGTAGTCAACGACTAGCGGGGCATCCCTACGAGCAGTACTTC
cdr3_aa: CASSQRLAGHPYEQYF

j_call: TRBJ2-4
v_call: TRBV5-1
d_call: TRBD1
clone_size: -
cdr3_nt: TGCGCCAGCAGCGACGGGACAGGGCCGGTCGTTCAGTACTTC
cdr3_aa: CASSDGTGPVVQYF

j_call: TRBJ2-1
v_call: TRBV6-4
d_call: TRBD2
clone_size: few
cdr3_nt: TGTGCCAGCAGTGTCGGCGGGGGTGTGGATGAGCAGTTCTTC
cdr3_aa: CASSVGGGVDEQFF

j_call: TRBJ2-1
v_call: TRBV11-1
d_call: TRBD2
clone_size: -
cdr3_nt: TGTGCCAGCAGCCCTCGACTAGCGGGGGATGAGCAGTTCTTC
cdr3_aa: CASSPRLAGDEQFF

j_call: TRBJ2-1
v_call: TRBV29-1
d_call: TRBD1
clone_size: -
cdr3_nt: TGCAGCGTGGACAGGGTGCTAGCCTACAATGAGCAGTTCTTC
cdr3_aa: CSVDRVLAYNEQFF

j_call: TRBJ1-6
v_call: TRBV4-1
d_call: TRBD1
clone_size: -
cdr3_nt: TGCGCCAGCAGCCAAATGGGGACAGGGCTTTCACCCCTCCACTTT
cdr3_aa: CASSQMGTGLSPLHF

j_call: TRBJ1-2
v_call: TRBV3-1/TRBV3-2
d_call: -
clone_size: -
cdr3_nt: TGTGCCAGCAGCCAAGCGAGGGTATATGGCTACACCTTC
cdr3_aa: CASSQARVYGYTF

j_call: TRBJ1-2
v_call: TRBV25-1
d_call: TRBD1
clone_size: few
cdr3_nt: TGTGCCAGCAGAGGGACAGCTAACTATGGCTACACCTTC
cdr3_aa: CASRGTANYGYTF

j_call: TRBJ1-2
v_call: TRBV18
d_call: TRBD1
clone_size: many
cdr3_nt: TGTGCCAGCTCACCACGGACAGGGGGCGATGGCTACACCTTC
cdr3_aa: CASSPRTGGDGYTF

j_call: TRBJ1-3
v_call: TRBV6-5
d_call: TRBD1
clone_size: once
cdr3_nt: TGTGCCAGCAGTTCACAGGGGAGCTCTGGAAACACCATATATTTT
cdr3_aa: CASSSQGSSGNTIYF

j_call: TRBJ1-3
v_call: TRBV19
d_call: -
clone_size: few
cdr3_nt: TGTGCCAGTAGCGACTTCGACAGACGAAACACCATATATTTT
cdr3_aa: CASSDFDRRNTIYF

j_call: TRBJ2-1
v_call: TRBV6-2/TRBV6-3
d_call: -
clone_size: -
cdr3_nt: TGTGCCAGCAGTTACTCCCCTAGATCAGCGGACTCCTACAATGAGCAGTTCTTC
cdr3_aa: CASSYSPRSADSYNEQFF

j_call: TRBJ1-6
v_call: TRBV30
d_call: -
clone_size: -
cdr3_nt: TGTGCCTGGAGAAGCAGGGGAAGGAATTCACCCCTCCACTTT
cdr3_aa: CAWRSRGRNSPLHF

j_call: TRBJ1-1
v_call: TRBV18
d_call: -
clone_size: many
cdr3_nt: TGTGCCAGCTCACCACCGCAGGGGCTGACTGAAGCTTTCTTT
cdr3_aa: CASSPPQGLTEAFF

j_call: TRBJ1-3
v_call: TRBV2
d_call: TRBD1
clone_size: -
cdr3_nt: TGTGCCAGCAGTGAAAGGGACAGGGTGCGCGCTGGAAACACCATATATTTT
cdr3_aa: CASSERDRVRAGNTIYF

j_call: TRBJ2-3
v_call: TRBV5-4
d_call: -
clone_size: once
cdr3_nt: TGTGCCAGCAGCTTGGATCCGGGACAAACAGATACGCAGTATTTT
cdr3_aa: CASSLDPGQTDTQYF

j_call: TRBJ1-1
v_call: TRBV19
d_call: -
clone_size: -
cdr3_nt: TGTGCCAGTAGTACCTGGGGGGTGAACACTGAAGCTTTCTTT
cdr3_aa: CASSTWGVNTEAFF

j_call: TRBJ2-7
v_call: TRBV19
d_call: -
clone_size: -
cdr3_nt: TGTGCCAGTAGTAAGGCAGACGGGACCTACGAGCAGTACTTC
cdr3_aa: CASSKADGTYEQYF

j_call: TRBJ2-5
v_call: TRBV11-2
d_call: -
clone_size: -
cdr3_nt: TGTGCCAGCAGCCAGCGGTGGACCTCCCAAGAGACCCAGTACTTC
cdr3_aa: CASSQRWTSQETQYF

j_call: TRBJ1-6
v_call: TRBV5-1
d_call: TRBD1
clone_size: -
cdr3_nt: TGCGCCAGCAGCAAAGGGGACAGGGGTGTTTCACCCCTCCACTTT
cdr3_aa: CASSKGDRGVSPLHF

j_call: TRBJ2-4
v_call: TRBV2
d_call: TRBD1
clone_size: -
cdr3_nt: TGTGCCAGCAGTGAGCGACAGGGCCCCCTGAACATTCAGTACTTC
cdr3_aa: CASSERQGPLNIQYF

j_call: TRBJ1-2
v_call: TRBV3-1/TRBV3-2
d_call: -
clone_size: -
cdr3_nt: TGTGCCAGCAGCCAGATCTTTGGTGGACGGGGGACCGGCTACACCTTC
cdr3_aa: CASSQIFGGRGTGYTF

j_call: TRBJ2-5
v_call: TRBV27
d_call: TRBD1
clone_size: -
cdr3_nt: TGTGCCAGCAGTCCCGACAGGGTACGCCAAGAGACCCAGTACTTC
cdr3_aa: CASSPDRVRQETQYF

j_call: TRBJ1-2
v_call: TRBV15
d_call: -
clone_size: -
cdr3_nt: TGTGCCACCAGCAGAGATCAAAGTCAGTTCAACTATGGCTACACCTTC
cdr3_aa: CATSRDQSQFNYGYTF

j_call: TRBJ2-5
v_call: TRBV21-1
d_call: -
clone_size: -
cdr3_nt: TGTGCCAGCAGCAAATTTCCCCATTCGGGGGTTCAAGAGACCCAGTACTTC
cdr3_aa: CASSKFPHSGVQETQYF

j_call: TRBJ1-2
v_call: TRBV3-1/TRBV3-2
d_call: TRBD1
clone_size: -
cdr3_nt: TGTGCCAGCAGCCCGGACAGGGCCCCGGGAGGCTACACCTTC
cdr3_aa: CASSPDRAPGGYTF

j_call: TRBJ1-1
v_call: TRBV30
d_call: -
clone_size: once
cdr3_nt: TGTGCCTGGACCGCAGGGTTGAGTGGGTTGAACACTGAAGCTTTCTTT
cdr3_aa: CAWTAGLSGLNTEAFF

j_call: TRBJ1-2
v_call: TRBV5-5
d_call: -
clone_size: -
cdr3_nt: TGTGCCAGCCGTCGGGAGGGTACCTATGGCTACACCTTC
cdr3_aa: CASRREGTYGYTF

j_call: TRBJ2-3
v_call: TRBV7-9
d_call: TRBD2
clone_size: -
cdr3_nt: TGTGCCAGCAGTACGGGACTAGCGGTGGGCGGGACGCAGTATTTT
cdr3_aa: CASSTGLAVGGTQYF

j_call: TRBJ2-1
v_call: TRBV20-1
d_call: TRBD2
clone_size: -
cdr3_nt: TGCAGTGCTAGTCGGGGTACTAGCGGGGTCAATGAGCAGTTCTTC
cdr3_aa: CSASRGTSGVNEQFF